This TCR beta chain originates from a study of blood T cell repertoires in COVID-19. Turning to the study itself: Samples representing acute and convalescent COVID-19 were sourced from the United States, Italy and Spain. PBMCs, B-cell-depleted T cells, or T cells were the source of the cDNA or gDNA that made up the material.

The V and J ends lost 4 bases and 0 bases respectively, with 10 bases between them. This CDR3 has 15 amino acids. In the authors' workflow: From reference gene primer amplification, estimates of nucleated cell counts were derived. Sequencing used immunoSEQ multiplex PCR; TCRdb keeps in-frame clones, though not all of them. V, J and clone size are taken as reported in that table, and D and trimming were inferred from the DNA itself. The table records tens of thousands of clones, approximately 88% of them present only once. V gene TRBV5-3 combines with J gene TRBJ1-4; D is ambiguous. TRBV5-3 is an open reading frame whose function is uncertain. The sequence was obtained from a human donor in a cohort sampled during active COVID-19. The material sequenced was peripheral blood. Written as DNA, the CDR3 is TGTGCCAGAAGCCCGAGCCCCACAACTAATGAAAAACTGTTTTTT. Translated, it gives CARSPSPTTNEKLFF.